This TCR beta chain was captured in a study of Ad26.COV2.S vaccination and SARS-CoV-2 variants. Study-wide results and limits: Spike-specific TCR breadth in vaccine recipients exceeded that seen in placebo recipients.

Germline CDR1 SQVTM, CDR2 ANQGSEA. V lost 5 bases and J lost 0; bases outside the gene matches: 8. CDR3 length equals 15 residues. Only in-frame clones appear in the TCRdb table, and some are missing; sequencing was by immunoSEQ multiplex PCR. Among about 450,000 clones listed, roughly 87% were seen once. Noted treatment: 15 to 20 received Ad26.COV2.S at low or high dose, single or two shots; five or six received placebo; per-sample allocation not given. Repertoires come from day 63 after the first vaccine or placebo injection. The donor's status was that of an adult aged 18-55 years in Boston. With respect to this clone: Its antigen is unidentified.

The sequencing used peripheral blood, collected in a trial of Ad26.COV2.S vaccine versus placebo. The chain combines TRBV29-1 with TRBJ1-1, with 8 bases aligning to TRBD1. This TCR derives from a person aged 18-65 years who received the Ad26.COV2.S COVID-19 vaccine or a placebo. CDR3 DNA sequence: TGCAGCGTTAGTTACAGGGGGAGGGTGAACACTGAAGCTTTCTTT. It is translated as CSVSYRGRVNTEAFF.